Listed below are T cell receptor delta chains from one sample, sequenced in a study of gamma-delta T cells after stem cell transplantation. TCRdb reran clone calling via CATT on the RT-PCR reads. The sample has more than 2,000 delta-chain clones, less than 4.5% seen once. The sample consisted of gamma-delta T cells. The receptors come from a human donor. It is not recorded whose cells these are; they may come from a transplant donor. Both conserved end residues are part of each CDR3. Fields, in order: D gene, clone size, J gene, V gene, CDR3 DNA, CDR3 protein. D genes are given only for firm matches. Clone size is given for some rows only: seen once, a few or many times, or a class if the clone is expanded.

TRDD3 | medium-sized | TRDJ1 | TRDV1 | TGCGCTCTTGGGGGCGGGGACCTACCCCCAGTACTGGGGGCCGATAAACTCATCTTT | CALGGGDLPPVLGADKLIF
TRDD3 | medium-sized | TRDJ1 | TRDV2 | TGTGCCTGTGACACTCTGGGGGATACGGCCGATAAACTCATCTTT | CACDTLGDTADKLIF
TRDD3 | few | TRDJ1 | TRDV2 | TGTGCCTGTGACCCCTTGGGGGATGGAACCGATAAACTCATCTTT | CACDPLGDGTDKLIF
TRDD3 | - | TRDJ1 | TRDV2 | TGTGCCTGTGATTCCCCTACTGGGGAGTCCGATAAACTCATCTTT | CACDSPTGESDKLIF
TRDD3 | medium-sized | TRDJ3 | TRDV2 | TGTGCCTGTGACACGCCTGGGGGGAGCTCCTGGGACACCCGACAGATGTTTTTC | CACDTPGGSSWDTRQMFF
- | medium-sized | TRDJ1 | TRDV2 | TGTGCCTGTGTGGGGCCGTCCGGGGGTCGGCCCATATGGCTCATCTTT | CACVGPSGGRPIWLIF
- | large | TRDJ1 | TRDV1 | TGTGCTCTTGGGGAGCCCTTAGTGCGGGGCGCCGGGGGCGCCGATAAACTCATCTTT | CALGEPLVRGAGGADKLIF
TRDD3 | - | TRDJ1 | TRDV2 | TGTGCCTGTGACCCGCTGGGGGACACCGATAAACTCATCTTT | CACDPLGDTDKLIF
TRDD3 | few | TRDJ1 | TRDV1 | TGCGCTCTTGGGGGCGGGGACCTACCCCCAGTACTGGGGGTCGATAAACTCATCTTT | CALGGGDLPPVLGVDKLIF
TRDD3 | few | TRDJ3 | TRDV2 | TGTGCCTGTGACAAACTGGGGGATACGCCCTGGGACACCCGGCAGATGTTTTTC | CACDKLGDTPWDTRQMFF
TRDD3 | medium-sized | TRDJ1 | TRDV2 | TGTGCCTGTGACACCTTAACCACTGGGGGATACGGAGGGAAACTCATCTTT | CACDTLTTGGYGGKLIF
TRDD3 | - | TRDJ1 | TRDV2 | TGTGCCTGTGACGACCTACTGGGGGGATCGGCCGATAAACTCATCTTT | CACDDLLGGSADKLIF
- | medium-sized | TRDJ2 | TRDV1 | TGTGCTCTTGGGGAACCCGACGTCCGTTTGACAGCACAACTCTTCTTT | CALGEPDVRLTAQLFF
TRDD3 | medium-sized | TRDJ3 | TRDV2 | TGTTCCTGTGACACCGTCGAGGGCCCTACTGGGGGCCGCAGCTCCTGGGACACCCGACAGATGTTTTTC | CSCDTVEGPTGGRSSWDTRQMFF
TRDD3 | medium-sized | TRDJ1 | TRDV1 | TGTGCTCTTGGGGACCCGGCCTTCCTACTTATGGGGGATACGGAGACCGATAAACTCATCTTT | CALGDPAFLLMGDTETDKLIF
- | medium-sized | TRDJ1 | TRDV1 | TGTGCTCTTGGGGCCCACTTCCTTTGGTACCTAACTGGTAAACTCATCTTT | CALGAHFLWYLTGKLIF
TRDD3 | medium-sized | TRDJ1 | TRDV2 | TGTGCCTGTGACGGTCTGGGGGATACGTGGAACGATAAACTCATCTTT | CACDGLGDTWNDKLIF
TRDD3 | medium-sized | TRDJ1 | TRDV2 | TGTGCCTGTGACGCCGTTAGCCAACCCTCTGGGGGGGATACTACACGCAAAGACACCGATAAACTCATCTTT | CACDAVSQPSGGDTTRKDTDKLIF
TRDD3 | medium-sized | TRDJ1 | TRDV1 | TGTGCTCTTGGGGAACTCGAGGGACTTCCCCTAGTTGCCTGGGGGATACCGGCCGATAAACTCATCTTT | CALGELEGLPLVAWGIPADKLIF
TRDD3 | medium-sized | TRDJ1 | TRDV2 | TGTGCCTGTGATCCCGTACTGGGGACCGATAAACTCATCTTT | CACDPVLGTDKLIF
TRDD3 | medium-sized | TRDJ1 | TRDV2 | TGTGCCTGTGACTCTATGATGGGGGATCCCGATAAACTCATCTTT | CACDSMMGDPDKLIF
TRDD3 | medium-sized | TRDJ1 | TRDV1 | TGTGCTCTTGGGGTCACGGGCACAGACTGGGGGCTAAACACCGATAAACTCATCTTT | CALGVTGTDWGLNTDKLIF
TRDD3 | medium-sized | TRDJ1 | TRDV2 | TGTGCCTGTGACACCCTACTGGGGGATAGGGGCACCGATAAACTCATCTTT | CACDTLLGDRGTDKLIF
TRDD3 | medium-sized | TRDJ1 | TRDV2 | TGTGCCTGTGACACCGTACAATCTGGGGGAAACCTTAGAGATAAACTCATCTTT | CACDTVQSGGNLRDKLIF
TRDD3 | few | TRDJ1 | TRDV1 | TGTGCTCTTGGGGAAGACGATTGGGACCGACTGGGGGGCCTCACCGATAAACTCATCTTT | CALGEDDWDRLGGLTDKLIF
- | - | TRDJ1 | TRDV2 | TGTGCCTGTGACTCTGTGACGACCTACCCGGGGGACTTCAACACCGATAAACTCATCTTT | CACDSVTTYPGDFNTDKLIF
TRDD3 | medium-sized | TRDJ1 | TRDV2 | TGTGCCTGTGACACCGTCGGGGGGGGATACGCGGTCGATAAACTCATCTTT | CACDTVGGGYAVDKLIF
TRDD3 | medium-sized | TRDJ1 | TRDV2 | TGTGCCTGTGGCCGGGGATACCCGTCCACCGATAAACTCATCTTT | CACGRGYPSTDKLIF
TRDD3 | few | TRDJ1 | TRDV2 | TGTGCCTGTGACCCAATACTGGGGGACACCGATAAACTCATCTTT | CACDPILGDTDKLIF
- | - | TRDJ3 | TRDV1 | TGTGCTCTCTCCTTGAGTCCTCCATGGGGAATAGCGGGCTCCTGGGACACCCGACAGATGTTTTTC | CALSLSPPWGIAGSWDTRQMFF
TRDD2 | - | TRDJ1 | TRDV2 | TGTGCCTGTGACACCGTCCTTCCTACTCATGGGGGACCCCCGTACACCGATAAACTCATCTTT | CACDTVLPTHGGPPYTDKLIF
- | medium-sized | TRDJ1 | TRDV1 | TGTGCTCTTGGGGAAATCGGACCTTCCCCGACCTACACCGATAAACTCATCTTT | CALGEIGPSPTYTDKLIF
TRDD3 | medium-sized | TRDJ1 | TRDV2 | TGTGCCTGTGACACGATCCTTCGTACTGGGGGATACACCGATAAACTCATCTTT | CACDTILRTGGYTDKLIF
TRDD3 | medium-sized | TRDJ3 | TRDV2 | TGTGCCTGTGACACCGCGACTGGGGGATTACGCCCCTGGGACACCCGACAGATGTTTTTC | CACDTATGGLRPWDTRQMFF
TRDD3 | medium-sized | TRDJ1 | TRDV3 | TGTGCCTTTACCAGTCCCTACCCGTCCTGGGGGATAAAGGCTAAACTCATCTTT | CAFTSPYPSWGIKAKLIF
TRDD3 | medium-sized | TRDJ1 | TRDV2 | TGTGCCTGTGACACGTTGAATCTGGTTGGGTCTCCGGTACTGGGGGATACGGGGTGGACCGATAAACTCATCTTT | CACDTLNLVGSPVLGDTGWTDKLIF
- | medium-sized | TRDJ1 | TRDV2 | TGTGCCTGTGCGGGACCGGGGAAGATCCCGTACACCGATAAACTCATCTTT | CACAGPGKIPYTDKLIF
TRDD3 | few | TRDJ1 | TRDV1 | TGTGCTCTTGGGGAGCTTAGGGGTCCCTACTGGGGGATAGGGACCGATAAACTCATCTTT | CALGELRGPYWGIGTDKLIF
TRDD3 | medium-sized | TRDJ3 | TRDV2 | TGTGCCTGTGACCCCACTGGGGGATACCGAAGCTGGGACACCCGACAGATGTTTTTC | CACDPTGGYRSWDTRQMFF
TRDD3 | medium-sized | TRDJ1 | TRDV2 | TGTGCCTGTGACACCGTACTGGGGGATACGCGACAACGTGATAAACTCATCTTT | CACDTVLGDTRQRDKLIF
TRDD3 | medium-sized | TRDJ1 | TRDV2 | TGTGCCTGTGACAGCGTACTGGGGGACCCCGCCCGGTACACCGATAAACTCATCTTT | CACDSVLGDPARYTDKLIF
TRDD3 | - | TRDJ1 | TRDV1 | TGTGCTCTTGGGAACCCCCCTGGGGGATCGTACACCGATAAACTCATCTTT | CALGNPPGGSYTDKLIF
- | medium-sized | TRDJ1 | TRDV1 | TGTGCTCTTGGGGACGCGTACGATTTGAGATTGGGCACCGATAAACTCATCTTT | CALGDAYDLRLGTDKLIF
- | few | TRDJ1 | TRDV2 | TGTGCCTGTGACACCGTCGGGGCCGACACCGATAAACTCATCTTT | CACDTVGADTDKLIF
TRDD3 | few | TRDJ1 | TRDV1 | TGTGCTCTTTTACTGGGGGACACCGATAAACTCATCTTT | CALLLGDTDKLIF
TRDD3 | medium-sized | TRDJ1 | TRDV1 | TGTGCTCTTGGGGAACTCTTTCCTACGACCTGGGGGATCAGTACCCCCACCGATAAACTCATCTTT | CALGELFPTTWGISTPTDKLIF
TRDD3 | medium-sized | TRDJ1 | TRDV2 | TGTGCCTGTTCTCAACTGGGGGATACGGTGGGGTACACCGATAAACTCATCTTT | CACSQLGDTVGYTDKLIF
TRDD3 | few | TRDJ1 | TRDV1 | TGTGCTCTTGGGGGAACAACTTCCTACCAGTACTGGGGGATACGCGGAGACACCGATAAACTCATCTTT | CALGGTTSYQYWGIRGDTDKLIF
- | medium-sized | TRDJ1 | TRDV2 | TGTGCCTGTGACTTCCTCATGGTTGATACTTGCGATAAACTCATCTTT | CACDFLMVDTCDKLIF
TRDD3 | medium-sized | TRDJ1 | TRDV2 | TGTGCCTGCGACACCGTTTCCTGGGGGACCCGCTACACCGATAAACTCATCTTT | CACDTVSWGTRYTDKLIF
TRDD3 | medium-sized | TRDJ1 | TRDV2 | TGTGCCTGTGACGCCCTATCGGACCTCCGGGGGGATACGGGCGATAAACTCATCTTT | CACDALSDLRGDTGDKLIF
TRDD3 | - | TRDJ1 | TRDV2 | TGTGCCTGTGACACCGTACTGGGGGTTCCGCACACCGATAAACCCATCTTT | CACDTVLGVPHTDKPIF
- | medium-sized | TRDJ1 | TRDV1 | TGTGCTCTTGGGGACCCCATTCCTACGTCGGATACTCCGGACACCGATAAACTCATCTTT | CALGDPIPTSDTPDTDKLIF
- | medium-sized | TRDJ1 | TRDV2 | TGTGCCTGTGACACGATGCGGACTCCCGGGGGGGACACCGATAAACTCATCTTT | CACDTMRTPGGDTDKLIF
TRDD3 | few | TRDJ1 | TRDV2 | TGTGCCTGTGACAAATTGGGGGAGAACACCGATAAACTCATCTTT | CACDKLGENTDKLIF